This TCR beta chain was retrieved from a study of T cell repertoires in ileal Crohn's disease. TCRdb keeps only in-frame clones here, not all; method: immunoSEQ multiplex PCR. This sample has fewer than 4,500 clones; about 80% occur once, and the top ten carry over 6.5%. Study observations and caveats: Sorted CD8 T cells held more high-frequency clones than CD4. All patients with clonality above 26.8% had endoscopic recurrence.

The CDR3 sequence is 14 residues long. Trimming took off 5 bases at V and 0 bases at J, with 11 bases between the two ends. CDR1 is SGDLS, CDR2 YYNGEE, per germline. With respect to this clone: Its matching antigen is unknown.

The rearrangement links TRBV9 to TRBJ1-2; D is unclear. Sequenced input: ileal tissue. The TCR sequence derives from an adult with Crohn's disease. CDR3 DNA: TGTGCCAGCAGGCCGACGGGAGCTAACTATGGCTACACCTTC. Translation: CASRPTGANYGYTF.